These 29 T cell receptor beta chains were sequenced from one sample in a study of human T cells and chemical hapten exposure. TCRdb fed the RACE reads into MiXCR, producing one record per CDR3 protein. This table has over 35,000 distinct CDR3 sequences, about 12% appearing once. Time point meaning: patch test 3, about 24 weeks after DPC sensitization. Treatment specified: therapeutic diphenylcyclopropenone sensitization with weekly scalp DPC. The authors' total RNA extraction used unfractionated whole blood. The input for sequencing was whole blood, taken in connection with sensitization to the hapten diphenylcyclopropenone (DPC). These receptors came from a woman in her thirties or forties with alopecia areata. Some clones in this sample may be carry-over from other donors' samples.

This clonotype was counted at least ten times. The gene calls are TRBV7-8 and TRBJ2-1; 11 positions match TRBD2. Germline CDR1 and CDR2: SGHVS and FQNEAQ. This CDR3 has 17 amino acids. Trimming removed 5 bases from V and 8 bases from J; junction bases left unmatched: 14. The CDR3 region has the DNA TGTGCCAGCAGCCCGTTCGGACTAGCGGGTTCGGGCGATGAGCAGTTCTTC. Its translation: CASSPFGLAGSGDEQFF. The whole variable domain, filled in from reference TRBV7-8 and TRBJ2-1, reads GAGVSQSPRYKVAKRGQDVALRCDPISGHVSLFWYQQALGQGPEFLTYFQNEAQLDKSGLPSDRFFAERPEGSVSTLKIQRTQQEDSAVYLCASSPFGLAGSGDEQFFGPGTRLTVL.

In this sample, this clonotype turned up a few times. The CDR3 nucleotides read TGTGCCAGCAGCTTCGACAGGGGAAGAAAGCCCCAGCATTTT. Protein: CASSFDRGRKPQHF. V is TRBV7-2 and J is TRBJ1-5; TRBD1 aligns across 8 bases. CDR1 SGHTA and CDR2 FQGNSA come from the germline V gene. This CDR3 has 14 amino acids. J gave up 8 bases and V 3 bases, and 6 bases lay outside the gene matches. Combining the CDR3 with reference TRBV7-2 and TRBJ1-5 gives the whole variable domain GAGVSQSPSNKVTEKGKDVELRCDPISGHTALYWYRQSLGQGLEFLIYFQGNSAPDKSGLPSDRFSAERTGGSVSTLTIQRTQQEDSAVYLCASSFDRGRKPQHFGDGTRLSIL.

This sequence joins TRBV5-1 and TRBJ2-1, with D unclear. V shed 4 bases and J shed 0 bases, with 11 bases lying between them. CDR3 length equals 15 residues. Germline assignment: CDR1 SGHRS and CDR2 YFSETQ. CDR3 sequence: CASSDGYSSYNEQFF. As DNA, the CDR3 is TGCGCCAGCAGCGATGGATACAGCTCCTACAATGAGCAGTTCTTC.

The chain combines TRBV7-7 with TRBJ2-1; TRBD2 is a possible D gene (5 bases). V was clipped by 2 bases and J by 0 bases, with 14 bases between them. Per the germline V gene, CDR1 is SSHAT and CDR2 is FNYEAQ (reference sequence). The CDR3 spans 17 residues. CDR3 DNA sequence: TGTGCCAGCAGCTTATATGCCGGGATTAGCTCCTACAATGAGCAGTTCTTC. Translation: CASSLYAGISSYNEQFF.

In this sample, this clonotype turned up many times. V is TRBV20-1 and J is TRBJ2-7, with no clear D. CDR3 size: 14 residues. V lost 5 bases and J lost 0, with 14 bases in between. Per the germline V gene, CDR1 is DFQATT and CDR2 is SNEGSKA (reference sequence). The CDR3 reads CSAPTTESSYEQYF. Written as DNA, the CDR3 is TGCAGTGCTCCAACGACGGAGAGCTCCTACGAGCAGTACTTC.

V is TRBV4-3 and J is TRBJ2-2; 10 bases line up with TRBD2. Germline trimming cut 4 bases from V and 0 bases from J; bases unmatched to any gene: 5. CDR3 length: 17 amino acids. Germline CDR1 reads LGHNA; CDR2 reads YSLEER. The CDR3 DNA reads as TGCGCCAGCAGCCTTCGGACTAGCGGCGCGAACACCGGGGAGCTGTTTTTT. It specifies CASSLRTSGANTGELFF.

This clonotype was observed a few times. The chain combines TRBV12-2 with TRBJ2-7; the D segment call TRBD1 is taken from the table without a DNA check. TRBV12-2 is assigned pseudogene status. CDR3 length: 14 residues. The CDR3: CASRFTRGTGEQYF. The CDR3, as DNA: TGTGCAAGTCGCTTCACACGGGGGACAGGGGAGCAGTACTTC.

At least ten counts were recorded for this clonotype. J is TRBJ1-1 and V is TRBV12-3 or TRBV12-4, with unresolved D. The CDR3 contains 13 residues. The V gene lost 0 bases and the J gene lost 1 base, with 3 bases spanning the gap. The CDR3 sequence is CASSLAPNTEAFF. DNA of the CDR3: TGTGCCAGCAGTTTAGCGCCGAACACTGAAGCTTTCTTT.

This clonotype has a handful of counts. The V and J genes are TRBV29-1 and TRBJ2-7, with TRBD1 matching 7 bases. Germline-derived CDR1 and CDR2 are SQVTM and ANQGSEA. This CDR3 comprises 14 residues. V shed 5 bases, J shed 1 base, and the junction held 8 bases outside the gene matches. The CDR3 spells CSVRPGTASYEQYF. CDR3 sequence (DNA): TGCAGCGTTCGCCCGGGGACAGCTTCCTACGAGCAGTACTTC.

This clonotype was found many times. The chain employs TRBV14 and TRBJ2-6; D unclear. The germline CDR1 and CDR2 sequences are SGHDN and FVKESK. The V end was cut by 1 base, the J end by 7 bases, with 11 bases between. The CDR3 is 15 amino acids. CDR3 residues: CASSQGGVVANVLTF. CDR3 DNA: TGTGCCAGCAGCCAAGGTGGGGTTGTAGCCAACGTCCTGACTTTC. Looking up the rest from reference TRBV14 and TRBJ2-6 gives the full variable domain: EAGVTQFPSHSVIEKGQTVTLRCDPISGHDNLYWYRRVMGKEIKFLLHFVKESKQDESGMPNNRFLAERTGGTYSTLKVQPAELEDSGVYFCASSQGGVVANVLTFGAGSRLTVL.

This clonotype was counted at least ten times. The chain combines TRBV20-1 with TRBJ2-2; 7 bases line up with TRBD2. There are 16 residues in the CDR3. V shed 5 bases and J 0 bases; nucleotides not matched to a gene: 9. Germline CDR1 reads DFQATT; CDR2 reads SNEGSKA (reference sequence). The CDR3 DNA sequence: TGCAGTGCTCGGGGTCTAGCGGAGTCGAACACCGGGGAGCTGTTTTTT. It is translated as CSARGLAESNTGELFF.

This clonotype was seen repeatedly, ten times or more. The gene calls are TRBV7-2 and TRBJ2-5, with D tentatively TRBD1 (6 bases). Trimming removed 7 bases from V and 2 bases from J, with 8 bases in between. The CDR3 runs 12 residues. Germline CDR1 SGHTA, CDR2 FQGNSA. CDR3 sequence reads: CASKTGQETQYF. CDR3 DNA: TGTGCCAGCAAGACAGGTCAAGAGACCCAGTACTTC.

This clonotype was seen at least ten times. The rearrangement links TRBV14 to TRBJ2-1; D possibly uses TRBD1 or TRBD2 (5 bases each). The CDR3 runs 13 residues. Trimming left V 0 bases short and J 16 bases short, with 16 bases between. The germline CDR1 and CDR2 sequences are SGHDN and FVKESK. CDR3 sequence reads: CASSQDSGTPRFF. The CDR3 DNA follows: TGTGCCAGCAGCCAAGATAGTGGGACCCCCAGATTCTTC. Variable domain in full (rest from reference TRBV14 and TRBJ2-1): EAGVTQFPSHSVIEKGQTVTLRCDPISGHDNLYWYRRVMGKEIKFLLHFVKESKQDESGMPNNRFLAERTGGTYSTLKVQPAELEDSGVYFCASSQDSGTPRFFGPGTRLTVL.

This clonotype has a handful of counts. V is TRBV28 and J is TRBJ2-7; a possible D gene is TRBD2 (6 bases). The V gene's germline CDR1 is MDHEN and CDR2 SYDVKM. CDR3 length: 14 residues. V lost 10 bases, J lost 2 bases, and 18 bases lay in between. CDR3 nucleotides: TGTGCCACGGGGCGGGGACCCCCCCCCTACGAGCAGTACTTC. Encoded protein: CATGRGPPPYEQYF. Full variable domain (missing parts from reference TRBV28 and TRBJ2-7): DVKVTQSSRYLVKRTGEKVFLECVQDMDHENMFWYRQDPGLGLRLIYFSYDVKMKEKGDIPEGYSVSREKKERFSLILESASTNQTSMYLCATGRGPPPYEQYFGPGTRLTVT.

The V gene is TRBV12-3 or TRBV12-4, the J gene TRBJ1-2, with a weak D call TRBD1 (5 bases). This CDR3 has 15 residues. V gave up 3 bases and J gave up 8 bases, with 19 bases separating them. The CDR3 nucleotides read TGTGCCAGCAGTTTCAATCGGGCGTCAGGGAGCGGCTACACCTTC. This sequence encodes CASSFNRASGSGYTF.

This clonotype counts as medium-sized. The rearrangement uses TRBV28 and TRBJ2-7; D is uncertain. Germline CDR1 and CDR2: MDHEN and SYDVKM. V was pared by 3 bases and J by 4 bases, with 4 bases between. This CDR3 contains 11 residues. This CDR3 is CASSLRYEQYF. The CDR3 DNA sequence: TGTGCCAGCAGTTTGCGGTACGAGCAGTACTTC. The complete variable domain, with remaining parts taken from reference TRBV28 and TRBJ2-7, reads DVKVTQSSRYLVKRTGEKVFLECVQDMDHENMFWYRQDPGLGLRLIYFSYDVKMKEKGDIPEGYSVSREKKERFSLILESASTNQTSMYLCASSLRYEQYFGPGTRLTVT.

This chain links TRBV4-3 with TRBJ2-5; no clear D. There are 15 residues in the CDR3. Trimming took 1 base from V and 5 from J, leaving 14 bases between them. Germline V CDR1 and CDR2: LGHNA, YSLEER. The CDR3 sequence is CASSQVLAAGETQYF. CDR3 coding DNA: TGCGCCAGCAGCCAAGTCCTCGCAGCTGGGGAGACCCAGTACTTC.

The gene calls are TRBV9 and TRBJ1-3; D not certain. Germline-derived CDR1 and CDR2 are SGDLS and YYNGEE. The V and J ends lost 3 bases and 0 bases respectively, with 7 bases between them. The CDR3 loop spans 14 amino acids. The CDR3 region is CASSAGISGNTIYF. The CDR3 DNA sequence: TGTGCCAGCAGCGCGGGGATCTCTGGAAACACCATATATTTT.

There are a few counts of this clonotype. The CDR3 DNA is TGTGCCAGCAGTTTAGAGACAGTTCACTATGGCTACACCTTC. This codes for CASSLETVHYGYTF. This chain uses TRBV28 with TRBJ1-2, with D perhaps matching TRBD1 (5 bases). V was trimmed by 2 bases and J by 3 bases, leaving 10 bases between them. Germline CDR1 and CDR2: MDHEN and SYDVKM. The CDR3 is made up of 14 amino acids.

This clonotype was observed many times. J is TRBJ1-2 and V is TRBV29-1; D remains ambiguous. CDR3 size: 12 residues. The V end lost 0 bases, the J end lost 8 bases, and 10 bases lay between the germline ends. Per the germline V gene, CDR1 is SQVTM and CDR2 is ANQGSEA. The chain's CDR3 is CSVEDHGNGYTF. The CDR3 DNA follows: TGCAGCGTTGAAGATCATGGAAACGGCTACACCTTC.

A few counts support this clonotype. This chain's CDR3 is CASSRGRDEQFF. In nucleotides, the CDR3 is TGCGCCAGCAGTCGGGGCCGGGATGAGCAGTTCTTC. V usage is TRBV5-1 and J usage is TRBJ2-1; D is perhaps TRBD1 or TRBD2 (5 bases each). Germline loops: CDR1 SGHRS, CDR2 YFSETQ. V lost 5 bases and J lost 8, with 11 bases in between. This CDR3 is built from 12 residues.

The chain combines TRBV28 with TRBJ1-5, with D perhaps TRBD1 (6 bases). The CDR3 contains 15 residues. The V end was cut by 2 bases, the J end by 2 bases, with 10 bases between. Germline CDR1 reads MDHEN; CDR2 reads SYDVKM. This CDR3 reads CASSLGGAGNQPQHF. The CDR3 DNA follows: TGTGCCAGCAGTTTAGGGGGGGCGGGCAATCAGCCCCAGCATTTT.

The J gene is TRBJ2-7, the V gene TRBV5-1; 7 nucleotides match TRBD1. Germline V gene sequence: CDR1 SGHRS, CDR2 YFSETQ. J lost 2 bases, V lost 0 bases, and 5 bases had no gene match. This CDR3 comprises 15 residues. For the CDR3, the DNA is TGCGCCAGCAGCTTGGATGAGGGGGCCCCCTACGAGCAGTACTTC. It codes for CASSLDEGAPYEQYF.

The chain has TRBV29-1 and TRBJ2-3; D call uncertain. Deletions cut 4 bases from V and 5 bases from J, with 10 bases between. The CDR3 has 12 residues. Per the germline V gene, CDR1 is SQVTM and CDR2 is ANQGSEA. DNA for the CDR3: TGCAGCGTTGTGGAACTCGGAGATACGCAGTATTTT. Translated, it gives CSVVELGDTQYF.

The table lists this clonotype with many counts. The genes are TRBV18 and TRBJ2-4; the D is unclear. V shed 2 bases and J shed 4 bases, with 6 bases lying between them. Germline V CDR1 and CDR2: KGHSH, LQKENI. This CDR3 contains 13 residues. The CDR3 here is CASSPDGKNIQYF. DNA for the CDR3: TGTGCCAGCTCACCAGATGGAAAAAACATTCAGTACTTC. Based on the CDR3 plus reference TRBV18 and TRBJ2-4, the full variable domain is NAGVMQNPRHLVRRRGQEARLRCSPMKGHSHVYWYRQLPEEGLKFMVYLQKENIIDESGMPKERFSAEFPKEGPSILRIQQVVRGDSAAYFCASSPDGKNIQYFGAGTRLSVL.

Sample share makes this clonotype medium-sized. The chain's CDR3 is CASSGSGGVYNEQFF. In nucleotides, the CDR3 is TGTGCCAGCAGTGGAAGCGGGGGGGTTTACAATGAGCAGTTCTTC. The chain links TRBV6-5 to TRBJ2-1, with 10 bases fitting TRBD2. Per the germline V gene, CDR1 is MNHEY and CDR2 is SVGAGI. The junction had 5 bases not matched to a gene; V was cut back by 5 bases and J by 4 bases. The CDR3 extends over 15 amino acids.

This clonotype showed up just a few times. The chain has TRBV5-1 and TRBJ2-5; D may be TRBD1 (5 bases). Trimming shortened V by 4 bases and J by 0 bases, and 7 bases separated the two germline ends. Germline V gene sequence: CDR1 SGHRS, CDR2 YFSETQ. The CDR3 runs to 13 residues. CDR3 sequence reads: CASSLDNQETQYF. CDR3 coding DNA: TGCGCCAGCAGCCTGGACAACCAAGAGACCCAGTACTTC.

This clonotype has just a few counts. This sequence joins TRBV2 and TRBJ2-1; D remains ambiguous. CDR3 length: 11 amino acids. Trimming left V 4 bases short and J 9 bases short, with 7 bases between. Per the germline V gene, CDR1 is SNHLY and CDR2 is FYNNEI. The CDR3 DNA reads as TGTGCCAGCAGTGTATTTAGTGAGCAGTTCTTC. This gives the protein CASSVFSEQFF.

This clonotype was counted many times. The genes are TRBV6-1 and TRBJ2-7; a weak D match, TRBD1 (6 bases). This CDR3 contains 17 residues. Germline V lookup: CDR1 MNHNS, CDR2 SASEGT. Trimming pared 3 bases from V and 3 bases from J, leaving 21 bases between. In DNA form, the CDR3 reads TGTGCCAGCAGTGACAATCCTCCAGGGACACGGAACTACGAGCAGTACTTC. Translating gives CASSDNPPGTRNYEQYF.